This T cell receptor beta chain derives from a study of cytomegalovirus exposure and HLA in healthy donors. Donors likely had unrecorded immune exposures despite being nominally healthy when sampled. Researchers ran the PCR with 60 Vbeta and 13 Jbeta primers. Sequencing was performed with immunoSEQ multiplex PCR; in TCRdb, only in-frame clones are kept and a portion is missing. Of approximately 150,000 clones in the sample, roughly 80% were seen once. The V and J ends lost 9 bases and 11 bases respectively, with 20 bases between them. This CDR3 is 13 amino acids long. Germline CDR1 and CDR2: MNHEY and SVGAGI. Of note for this clone: What it binds is not known.

Study outcomes and limitations: Available immune exposure information covered CMV serostatus only. Most TCRs appeared rarely, but some public TCRs recurred in many donors.

The chain employs TRBV6-5 and TRBJ1-5; maybe TRBD1 (5 bases). Sequenced input: PBMCs. This clonotype was sampled from a woman in her thirties or forties in good health and CMV-seropositive. The DNA of the CDR3 is TGTGCCAGTTCGACAGTTAGGGGAAGAACCCAGCATTTT. It is translated as CASSTVRGRTQHF.